The 30 T cell receptor beta chains given below trace back to one sample, sequenced in a study of T cell responses to AZD1222 COVID-19 vaccine (dated by TCRdb to about 2021). The library came from the immunoSEQ multiplex PCR assay. The table was pulled from immuneACCESS by TCRdb, which kept in-frame rearrangements only. Such tables lose some clones; where checked, under half of the loss comes from unresolved V genes, and the rest has no known cause. The sample data list under 150,000 clones, and roughly nine tenths of these were observed just once. About a tenth of the sample goes to the ten largest clones. The time point label, as the study defines it: about 28 days (+/-7) after the second vaccine dose. Here the sequenced sample was peripheral blood, taken 28 days after the second AZD1222 dose. The origin of the receptors is an adult who received the AZD1222 COVID-19 vaccine.

The genes are TRBV19 and TRBJ2-1; the D gene could be TRBD1 or TRBD2 (5 bases each). The V gene lost 6 bases and the J gene lost 9 bases, with 12 bases spanning the gap. The V gene's germline CDR1 is LNHDA and CDR2 SQIVND (reference sequence). This CDR3 region has 12 residues. The CDR3 DNA follows: TGTGCCAGTAGCCAAATGGGGACTGAGCAGTTCTTC. It yields the protein CASSQMGTEQFF.

The chain uses TRBV7-2 and TRBJ2-3, with 7 bases lining up with TRBD2. Germline V gene data show CDR1 as SGHTA and CDR2 as FQGNSA. The CDR3 sequence is 14 residues long. V lost 4 bases and J lost 5; bases outside the gene matches: 6. CDR3 coding DNA: TGTGCCAGCAGCTGGGCCCGGGGGGAAGATACGCAGTATTTT. Protein product: CASSWARGEDTQYF.

The chain carries TRBV5-8 and TRBJ1-5; D gene unclear. V lost 0 bases and J lost 0, with 13 bases in between. CDR3 length: 17 residues. From germline, CDR1 is SGHTS and CDR2 YDEGEE. CDR3 region: CASSLGTTDFSNQPQHF. The CDR3 DNA sequence: TGTGCCAGCAGCTTGGGCACCACCGATTTTAGCAATCAGCCCCAGCATTTT.

The V call is TRBV29-1, the J call TRBJ2-1, with D possibly being TRBD2 (5 bases). Germline-derived CDR1 and CDR2 are SQVTM and ANQGSEA. V lost 4 bases and J lost 3, with 13 bases in between. The CDR3 is 14 amino acids. The CDR3 here is CSVGEGVYYNEQFF. The CDR3 coding sequence is TGCAGCGTTGGTGAGGGAGTCTACTACAATGAGCAGTTCTTC.

The chain joins TRBV24-1 to TRBJ1-1; 7 bases map to TRBD1. The CDR3 is 14 amino acids. The J segment lost 4 bases and the V segment lost 4 bases, leaving 5 bases of the junction unmatched. Looked up from germline, CDR1 is KGHDR and CDR2 is SFDVKD. The CDR3 sequence is CATSETGASTEAFF. CDR3 nucleotide sequence: TGTGCCACCAGTGAAACAGGGGCGAGCACTGAAGCTTTCTTT.

This rearrangement joins TRBV5-1 to TRBJ2-1; 8 bases agree with TRBD2. The CDR3 consists of 16 residues. CDR1 SGHRS and CDR2 YFSETQ come from the germline V gene. With V trimmed by 2 bases and J by 6 bases, 10 bases remained unmatched. The CDR3 DNA follows: TGCGCCAGCAGCTTCATGATGGCGGGGGGCTTCAATGAGCAGTTCTTC. Translating it yields CASSFMMAGGFNEQFF.

V gene TRBV6-2 or TRBV6-3 combines with J gene TRBJ2-6; unclear D gene. The CDR3 sequence is 13 residues long. The ends were cut back, 6 bases at V and 4 bases at J, with 7 bases in the middle. The germline gives CDR1 MNHEY, CDR2 SVGEGT. The CDR3 region is CASSSHGANVLTF. CDR3 coding DNA: TGTGCCAGCAGCTCCCACGGGGCCAACGTCCTGACTTTC.

The rearrangement joins TRBV5-1 to TRBJ1-4; D unclear. CDR3 length: 14 amino acids. CDR1 and CDR2 (germline): SGHRS, YFSETQ. Trimming removed 0 bases at V and 8 bases at J, with 11 bases between. The CDR3 sequence is CASSLVSVGEKLFF. For the CDR3, the DNA is TGCGCCAGCAGCTTGGTTTCAGTGGGGGAAAAACTGTTTTTT.

The chain uses TRBV11-2 and TRBJ1-1; D is unclear. The CDR3 extends over 14 amino acids. Trimming stripped 6 bases from V and 1 base from J, with 12 bases between. CDR1 is SGHAT, CDR2 FQNNGV, per germline. This CDR3 is CASRSKIQNTEAFF. The DNA for the CDR3 is TGTGCCAGCAGATCCAAAATCCAGAACACTGAAGCTTTCTTT.

V usage is TRBV7-9 and J usage is TRBJ1-1, with D perhaps matching TRBD1 (5 bases). V lost 1 base and J 5 bases, leaving 8 bases between the germline ends. Per the germline V gene, CDR1 is SEHNR and CDR2 is FQNEAQ (reference sequence). The CDR3 covers 13 residues. CDR3 protein: CASSLGEGTEAFF. Written as DNA, the CDR3 is TGTGCCAGCAGCTTAGGGGAGGGGACTGAAGCTTTCTTT.

The chain employs TRBV13 and TRBJ2-7; D may be TRBD2 (7 bases). The germline V gene has CDR1 PRHDT and CDR2 FYEKMQ (reference sequence). The CDR3 has 14 residues. V lost 3 bases and J lost 0, with 9 bases in between. CDR3 bases: TGTGCCAGCAGCTTGGGAGGGGGCTCCTACGAGCAGTACTTC. Translation: CASSLGGGSYEQYF.

This chain connects TRBV30 to TRBJ1-2; tentatively, D is TRBD1 (5 bases). Per the germline V gene, CDR1 is GTSNPN and CDR2 is SVGIG (reference sequence). The CDR3 consists of 14 residues. V was pared by 5 bases and J by 5 bases, with 18 bases between. This CDR3 is CAWETGGAFYGYTF. CDR3 in DNA: TGTGCCTGGGAGACGGGTGGGGCCTTTTATGGCTACACCTTC.

The V call is TRBV7-7, the J call TRBJ2-2, with 8 nucleotides matching TRBD1. Germline V gene sequence: CDR1 SSHAT, CDR2 FNYEAQ (reference sequence). The CDR3 is 14 residues long. The CDR3 loop is CASRQGAVSGELFF. CDR3 nucleotides: TGTGCTAGCCGTCAGGGGGCAGTATCCGGGGAGCTGTTTTTT.

This chain joins TRBV7-9 and TRBJ1-4; D possibly corresponds to TRBD1 (5 bases). The CDR3 contains 16 residues. Trimming stripped 1 base from V and 6 bases from J, with 15 bases between. Germline V gene lookup returns CDR1 SEHNR and CDR2 FQNEAQ (reference sequence). The CDR3 DNA reads TGTGCCAGCAGCTTAGAAGCAGGGCGACCGGATGAAAAACTGTTTTTT. It specifies CASSLEAGRPDEKLFF.

V gene TRBV28 combines with J gene TRBJ1-3, with D unclear. CDR3 length equals 17 residues. Germline loops: CDR1 MDHEN, CDR2 SYDVKM. The germline V and J ends were trimmed by 5 bases and 4 bases, with 21 bases remaining between them. CDR3 nucleotides: TGTGCCAGCAGTCCAATTAGTGTGGACGCTTCGGGAAACACCATATATTTT. Translating it yields CASSPISVDASGNTIYF.

This chain connects TRBV6-5 to TRBJ2-7; D gene ambiguous. Germline V gene sequence: CDR1 MNHEY, CDR2 SVGAGI. The CDR3 is 14 residues long. The V gene lost 6 bases and the J gene lost 6 bases, with 18 bases spanning the gap. For the CDR3, the DNA is TGTGCCAGCAGCGATTATAGCATTAAAAGCGAGCAGTACTTC. The encoded protein is CASSDYSIKSEQYF.

J is TRBJ1-2 and V is TRBV19; D not resolved. CDR1 is LNHDA and CDR2 is SQIVND in the germline V gene (reference sequence). CDR3 length: 15 amino acids. V was clipped by 1 base and J by 8 bases, with 17 bases between them. In DNA, the CDR3 is TGTGCCAGTAGTATAGCGGAGGGAATGCTTTTGGGCTACACCTTC. Translated, it gives CASSIAEGMLLGYTF. Filled out from reference TRBV19 and TRBJ1-2, the complete variable domain reads DGGITQSPKYLFRKEGQNVTLSCEQNLNHDAMYWYRQDPGQGLRLIYYSQIVNDFQKGDIAEGYSVSREKKESFPLTVTSAQKNPTAFYLCASSIAEGMLLGYTFGSGTRLTVV.

The chain links TRBV11-2 to TRBJ2-5; D remains unclear. Trimming left V 5 bases short and J 5 bases short, with 9 bases between. CDR3 length: 12 amino acids. Germline CDR1 SGHAT, CDR2 FQNNGV. The CDR3 here is CASSVSEETQYF. The CDR3 nucleotides are TGTGCCAGCAGCGTGTCGGAGGAGACCCAGTACTTC.

This rearrangement joins TRBV12-3 or TRBV12-4 to TRBJ2-1; weak D call: TRBD2 (5 bases). Trimming left V 5 bases short and J 8 bases short, with 10 bases between. The CDR3 loop spans 12 amino acids. The CDR3 coding sequence is TGTGCCAGCAGTCGGTCTAGCCATGAGCAGTTCTTC. Translated, it gives CASSRSSHEQFF.

The chain joins TRBV4-1 to TRBJ1-2; D is unresolved. CDR3 length: 17 amino acids. V shed 0 bases and J shed 5 bases, with 19 bases lying between them. Germline values: CDR1 MGHRA, CDR2 YSYEKL. The CDR3 region has the DNA TGCGCCAGCAGCCAAGAATTAAACGGAGCGAGAAAATATGGCTACACCTTC. It translates to CASSQELNGARKYGYTF.

This chain joins TRBV3-1 (or the pseudogene TRBV3-2) and TRBJ2-7; 9 positions agree with TRBD1. This CDR3 contains 16 residues. J was trimmed by 4 bases and V by 4 bases; bases with no gene match: 11. In germline, CDR1 is LGHDT, CDR2 YNNKEL (reference sequence). The CDR3 coding sequence is TGTGCCAGCAGCCGCGCCGGGGCGGACAGGGGTTACGAGCAGTACTTC. Protein sequence: CASSRAGADRGYEQYF.

The rearrangement uses TRBV6-4 and TRBJ2-2; possibly TRBD1 or TRBD2 for D (5 bases each). V lost 2 bases, J lost 4 bases, and 14 bases lay in between. There are 16 residues in the CDR3. CDR1 is MRHNA, CDR2 SNTAGT, per germline. CDR3 in DNA: TGTGCCAGCAGTGACCGCTCCGGGACCTTCACCGGGGAGCTGTTTTTT. This sequence encodes CASSDRSGTFTGELFF.

The gene calls are TRBV6-2 or TRBV6-3 and TRBJ1-5, with TRBD1 matching 9 bases. In germline, CDR1 is MNHEY, CDR2 SVGEGT. V gave up 5 bases and J gave up 3 bases; unmatched junction bases: 5. The CDR3 consists of 15 residues. In DNA, the CDR3 is TGTGCCAGCAGTCACGGGGACAGGGACAATCAGCCCCAGCATTTT. Translated: CASSHGDRDNQPQHF.

V usage is TRBV3-1 (or the pseudogene TRBV3-2) and J usage is TRBJ1-1; D is perhaps TRBD1 (6 bases). CDR3 length: 14 amino acids. V lost 1 base and J lost 1, with 7 bases in between. Germline V gene sequence: CDR1 LGHDT, CDR2 YNNKEL (reference sequence). The chain's CDR3 is CASSQGTANTEAFF. The CDR3 DNA is TGTGCCAGCAGCCAAGGGACAGCGAACACTGAAGCTTTCTTT.

The chain carries TRBV5-4 and TRBJ2-5; D is possibly TRBD2 (7 bases). The CDR3 extends over 14 amino acids. V lost 0 bases and J 12 bases, leaving 18 bases between the germline ends. CDR1 is SGHNT and CDR2 is YYREEE in the germline V gene (reference sequence). This chain's CDR3 is CASSLEGGVMGKYF. In nucleotides, the CDR3 is TGTGCCAGCAGCTTGGAAGGGGGGGTAATGGGGAAGTACTTC.

This clone was seen only a few times. The gene calls are TRBV7-2 and TRBJ1-6; D not resolved. The V gene lost 2 bases and the J gene lost 7 bases, with 12 bases spanning the gap. The CDR3 loop spans 15 amino acids. Germline V gives CDR1 SGHTA, CDR2 FQGNSA. CDR3 in DNA: TGTGCCAGCAGCTTACAGGCTCCCCCCAATTCACCCCTCCACTTT. This sequence encodes CASSLQAPPNSPLHF.

V gene TRBV5-1 combines with J gene TRBJ1-1; D remains unclear. The germline gives CDR1 SGHRS, CDR2 YFSETQ. Trimming removed 4 bases from V and 1 base from J, with 17 bases in between. This CDR3 contains 16 residues. Written as DNA, the CDR3 is TGCGCCAGCAGCACTGGACGAGTGGGATCGAACACTGAAGCTTTCTTT. It is translated as CASSTGRVGSNTEAFF.

In this sample, this clone turned up once. The chain is built from TRBV12-3 or TRBV12-4 and TRBJ1-4, with TRBD1 as a possible D gene (5 bases). The CDR3 spans 11 residues. V lost 8 bases to trimming and J lost 8 bases, with 9 bases between them. In nucleotides, the CDR3 is TGTGCCAGCCGCTGGGACGAAAAACTGTTTTTT. It is translated as CASRWDEKLFF.

This rearrangement joins TRBV6-5 to TRBJ2-7; maybe TRBD1 (5 bases). The ends were cut back, 7 bases at V and 6 bases at J, with 16 bases in the middle. CDR1 and CDR2 from the germline V gene are MNHEY and SVGAGI. The CDR3 loop spans 13 amino acids. CDR3 sequence reads: CASIPPQGGEQYF. The CDR3 coding sequence is TGTGCCAGCATTCCCCCCCAGGGTGGCGAGCAGTACTTC.

This chain uses TRBV10-3 with TRBJ1-1, with TRBD1 identical over 7 bases. V gave up 0 bases and J gave up 0 bases; unmatched junction bases: 4. The length of the CDR3 is 16 residues. The V gene's germline CDR1 is ENHRY and CDR2 SYGVKD. In nucleotides, the CDR3 is TGTGCCATCAGTGAGTCCAGGGGGGTGATGAACACTGAAGCTTTCTTT. It yields the protein CAISESRGVMNTEAFF.